This TCR beta chain comes out of a study of T cell responses to AZD1222 COVID-19 vaccine. Regarding the study as a whole: Repertoire sampling was restricted to post-peak T cell response timepoints. The donor cohort was predominantly white British with a female majority, and clonal diversity may have been underestimated. Just five or six AZD1222 recipients were seropositive at baseline.

Repertoires were generated with immunoSEQ multiplex PCR, while TCRdb's copy carries only in-frame clones and drops some. The sample includes 150,000 or so clones, about 89% of them seen just once. In regard to this clone: Its antigen remains unidentified.

Germline V lookup: CDR1 SGHKS, CDR2 YYEKEE (reference sequence). With 4 bases removed from V and 4 bases from J, the gap between germline ends came to 12 bases. The CDR3 consists of 14 residues. Sequenced material: peripheral blood, taken on day 0 of AZD1222 vaccination. The origin of this receptor is an adult in good health. The chain is built from TRBV5-5 and TRBJ1-3; D gene ambiguous. The CDR3 is CASSLALQGNTIYF. For the CDR3, the DNA is TGTGCCAGCAGCCTGGCACTGCAGGGAAACACCATATATTTT.